This T cell receptor beta chain was observed in a study of cytomegalovirus exposure and HLA in healthy donors. The PCR made use of 60 Vbeta and 13 Jbeta primers. The repertoire was sequenced with immunoSEQ multiplex PCR; TCRdb's copy has only in-frame clones and lacks some. Of 100,000 to 150,000 clones in the sample, around 80% were seen once. Study findings and constraints: The authors judged a highly shared variant cluster likely a sequencing artifact. Immune exposure information available was restricted to CMV serostatus.

The CDR3 is 16 amino acids. Trimming shortened V by 0 bases and J by 0 bases, and 9 bases separated the two germline ends. Germline assignment: CDR1 SGHNT and CDR2 YYREEE (reference sequence). In regard to this clone: Its antigen is undetermined.

This clonotype was obtained from a woman between 18 and 30 years old in good health and CMV-seronegative. The chain recombines TRBV5-4 with TRBJ1-4; the D gene is possibly TRBD1 (5 bases). Specimen: PBMCs. The CDR3 nucleotides are TGTGCCAGCAGCTTGGGGGGCAGATCAACTAATGAAAAACTGTTTTTT. Its protein is CASSLGGRSTNEKLFF.